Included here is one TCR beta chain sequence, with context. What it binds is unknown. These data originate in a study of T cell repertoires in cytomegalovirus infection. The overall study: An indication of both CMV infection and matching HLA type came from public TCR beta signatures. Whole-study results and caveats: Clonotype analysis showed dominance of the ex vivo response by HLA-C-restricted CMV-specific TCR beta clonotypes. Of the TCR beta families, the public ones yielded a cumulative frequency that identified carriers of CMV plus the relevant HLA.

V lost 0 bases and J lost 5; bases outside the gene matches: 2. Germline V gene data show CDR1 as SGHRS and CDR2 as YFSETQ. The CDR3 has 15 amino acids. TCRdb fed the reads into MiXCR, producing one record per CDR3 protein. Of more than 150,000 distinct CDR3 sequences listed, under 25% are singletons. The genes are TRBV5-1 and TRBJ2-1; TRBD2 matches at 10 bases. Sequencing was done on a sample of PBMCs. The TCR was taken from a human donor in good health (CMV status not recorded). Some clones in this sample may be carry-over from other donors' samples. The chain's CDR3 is CASSLGTSGDNEQFF. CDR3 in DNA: TGCGCCAGCAGCTTGGGGACTAGCGGTGACAATGAGCAGTTCTTC.